This T cell receptor (beta chain) was captured by sequencing in a study of blood T cell repertoires in COVID-19. At the level of the study: COVID-19 samples collected from the United States, Italy and Spain covered acute and convalescent phases. In each case, the material was cDNA or gDNA derived from T cells, B-cell-depleted T cells, or PBMCs.

In the original workflow: Estimation of nucleated cell counts was performed using reference gene primer amplification. Using immunoSEQ multiplex PCR, the repertoire was profiled, and TCRdb retains in-frame clones only, with some absent. The V and J calls and clone size were taken over from that table, and D and trimming were inferred from the DNA. The sample contains 100,000 or so clones, 85% to 90% of which appear only once. Unmatched junction bases numbered 10, after V lost 0 bases and J lost 6 bases. CDR3 length equals 16 residues. CDR1 and CDR2 (germline): MNHEY, SVGAGI. This chain connects TRBV6-5 to TRBJ2-7; 8 bases align to TRBD2. The clonotype comes from a man in his fifties or sixties with acute or convalescent COVID-19. What was sequenced was peripheral blood. CDR3 sequence: CASSYSRSSGPSEQYF. In DNA form, the CDR3 reads TGTGCCAGCAGTTACTCCAGGTCTAGCGGGCCAAGCGAGCAGTACTTC.